The next 5 T cell receptor beta chains were all read from a single sample in a study of shared clonotypes between healthy human individuals. Produced via immunoSEQ multiplex PCR; TCRdb's table is partial and in-frame only. Found here are millions of clones, roughly 94% of them singletons; the top ten hold around 0.13%. Sample: naive CD4+ T cells sorted from blood. The subset is: CD45RA+ positively selected. The origin of the receptors is a man between 18 and 35 years old in good health.

The sample holds one count of this clone. The same CDR3 can be traced to other DNA sequences in this sample. The chain recombines TRBV7-9 with TRBJ1-1, with 10 positions matching TRBD1. The junction had 3 bases not matched to a gene; V was cut back by 5 bases and J by 0 bases. The CDR3 is made up of 15 amino acids. CDR1 is SEHNR, CDR2 FQNEAQ, per germline (reference sequence). The CDR3 bases are TGTGCCAGCAGCCCGGGACAGGGGATGAACACTGAAGCTTTCTTT. This translates into CASSPGQGMNTEAFF.

This chain uses TRBV6-1 with TRBJ2-7, with D perhaps matching TRBD2 (7 bases). The germline V gene has CDR1 MNHNS and CDR2 SASEGT. Trimming left V 5 bases short and J 5 bases short, with 13 bases between. This CDR3 is 13 amino acids long. The CDR3 bases are TGTGCCAGCAGTATGGGGGGGGGCCACGAGCAGTACTTC. Translating gives CASSMGGGHEQYF.

This chain links TRBV7-9 with TRBJ1-3; 9 bases line up with TRBD1. The CDR3 is 14 residues long. J was trimmed by 7 bases and V by 5 bases; bases with no gene match: 6. From germline, CDR1 is SEHNR and CDR2 FQNEAQ (reference sequence). In nucleotides, the CDR3 is TGTGCCAGCAGCGGCGACAGGGGGGGGAACACCATATATTTT. Protein: CASSGDRGGNTIYF. Filled out from reference TRBV7-9 and TRBJ1-3, the complete variable domain reads DTGVSQNPRHKITKRGQNVTFRCDPISEHNRLYWYRQTLGQGPEFLTYFQNEAQLEKSRLLSDRFSAERPKGSFSTLEIQRTEQGDSAMYLCASSGDRGGNTIYFGEGSWLTVV.

This chain uses TRBV6-7 with TRBJ2-7; TRBD2 agrees at 9 bases. TRBV6-7 belongs to the ORF category, with a function that is uncertain. There are 20 residues in the CDR3. Trimming took 2 bases from V and 6 from J; bases not matched to a gene: 23. CDR3 coding DNA: TGTGCCAGCAGTTACCACCCCAAGTTCGCGGGAGGGCCTATGAGTGGCGAGCAGTACTTC. Its translation: CASSYHPKFAGGPMSGEQYF.

Written as DNA, the CDR3 is TGTGCCAGTAGTATAGGGGACAGCCAAGAGACCCAGTACTTC. Translating it yields CASSIGDSQETQYF. This sequence joins TRBV19 and TRBJ2-5; 7 nucleotides match TRBD1. The CDR3 length is 14 residues. Unmatched junction bases numbered 0, after V lost 1 base and J lost 1 base. Germline assignment: CDR1 LNHDA and CDR2 SQIVND (reference sequence). The full variable domain, with the rest looked up from reference TRBV19 and TRBJ2-5, is DGGITQSPKYLFRKEGQNVTLSCEQNLNHDAMYWYRQDPGQGLRLIYYSQIVNDFQKGDIAEGYSVSREKKESFPLTVTSAQKNPTAFYLCASSIGDSQETQYFGPGTRLLVL.